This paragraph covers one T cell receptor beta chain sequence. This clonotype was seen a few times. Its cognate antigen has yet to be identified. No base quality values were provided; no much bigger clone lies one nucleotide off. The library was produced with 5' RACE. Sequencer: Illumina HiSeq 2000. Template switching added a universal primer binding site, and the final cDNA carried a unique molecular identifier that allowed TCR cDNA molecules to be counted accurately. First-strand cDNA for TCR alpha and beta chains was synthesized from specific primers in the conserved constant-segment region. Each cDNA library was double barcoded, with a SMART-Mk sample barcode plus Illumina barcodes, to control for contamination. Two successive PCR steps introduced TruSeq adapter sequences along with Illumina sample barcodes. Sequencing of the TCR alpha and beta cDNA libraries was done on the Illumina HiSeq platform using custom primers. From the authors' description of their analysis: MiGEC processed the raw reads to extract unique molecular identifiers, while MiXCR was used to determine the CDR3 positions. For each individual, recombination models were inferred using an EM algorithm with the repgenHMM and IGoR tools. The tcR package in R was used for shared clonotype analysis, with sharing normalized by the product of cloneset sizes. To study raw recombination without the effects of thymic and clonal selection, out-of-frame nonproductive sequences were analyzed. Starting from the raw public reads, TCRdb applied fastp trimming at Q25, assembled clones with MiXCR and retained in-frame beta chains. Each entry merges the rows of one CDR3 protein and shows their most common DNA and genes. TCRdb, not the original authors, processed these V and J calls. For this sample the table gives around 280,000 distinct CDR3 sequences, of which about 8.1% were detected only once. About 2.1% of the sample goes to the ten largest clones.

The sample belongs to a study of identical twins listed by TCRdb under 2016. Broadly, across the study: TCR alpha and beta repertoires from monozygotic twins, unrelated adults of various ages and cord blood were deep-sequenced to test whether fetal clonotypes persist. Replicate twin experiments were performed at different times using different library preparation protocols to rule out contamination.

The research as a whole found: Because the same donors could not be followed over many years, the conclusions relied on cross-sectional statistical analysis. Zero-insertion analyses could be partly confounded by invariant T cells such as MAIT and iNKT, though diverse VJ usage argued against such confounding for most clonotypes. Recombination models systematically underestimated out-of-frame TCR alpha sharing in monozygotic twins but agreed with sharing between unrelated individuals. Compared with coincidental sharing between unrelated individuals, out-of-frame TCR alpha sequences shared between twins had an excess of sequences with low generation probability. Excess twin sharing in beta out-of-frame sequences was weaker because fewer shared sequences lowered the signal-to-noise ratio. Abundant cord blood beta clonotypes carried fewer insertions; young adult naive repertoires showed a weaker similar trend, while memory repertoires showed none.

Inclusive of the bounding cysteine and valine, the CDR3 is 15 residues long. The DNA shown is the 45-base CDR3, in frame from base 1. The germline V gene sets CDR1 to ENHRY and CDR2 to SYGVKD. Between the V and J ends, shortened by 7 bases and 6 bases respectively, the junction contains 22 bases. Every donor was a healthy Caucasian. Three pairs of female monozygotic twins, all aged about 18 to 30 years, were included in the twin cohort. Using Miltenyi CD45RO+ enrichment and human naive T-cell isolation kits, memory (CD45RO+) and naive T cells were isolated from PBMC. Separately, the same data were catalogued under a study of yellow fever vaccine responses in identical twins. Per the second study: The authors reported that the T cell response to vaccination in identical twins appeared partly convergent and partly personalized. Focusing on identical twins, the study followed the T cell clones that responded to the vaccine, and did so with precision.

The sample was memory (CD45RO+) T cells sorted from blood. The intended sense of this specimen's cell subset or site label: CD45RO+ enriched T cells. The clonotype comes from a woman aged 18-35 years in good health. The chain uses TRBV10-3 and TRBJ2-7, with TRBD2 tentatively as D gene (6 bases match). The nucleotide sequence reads TGTGCCATCAATCCCGGGGGTCCCTCCTACTGCGAGCAGTACGTC. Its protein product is CAINPGGPSYCEQYV.